The rows below give T cell receptor beta chains drawn from one sample of a study of blood T cell repertoires in COVID-19. Repertoires were generated with immunoSEQ multiplex PCR, while TCRdb's copy carries only in-frame clones and drops some. The sample carries approximately 100,000 clones, more than 75% recorded once. The sequencing sample was made of peripheral blood. The receptors were sampled from a man aged 50-60 years with acute or convalescent COVID-19. The CDR3 runs from the conserved cysteine through the conserved F or W. D genes are given only for firm matches. Clone size, where shown, is once, few, many, or a class for clones that have expanded.

>TRBJ2-7|TRBD1|13|-|TRBV6-5
TGTGCCAGCAGTATGGACAGGGAATACGAGCAGTACTTC
CASSMDREYEQYF
>TRBJ1-3|TRBD1|13|-|TRBV19
TGTGCCAGTAGTAACCAGGGGGCGAACACCATATATTTT
CASSNQGANTIYF
>TRBJ2-1|TRBD2|14|-|TRBV4-1
TGCGCCAGCAGCCAAGTAACTAGCGCGGGTGAGCAGTTCTTC
CASSQVTSAGEQFF
>TRBJ1-2|-|16|-|TRBV5-1
TGCGCCAGCAGCTTGCAAGCGACAGTACCTAACTATGGCTACACCTTC
CASSLQATVPNYGYTF
>TRBJ2-4|TRBD1|14|-|TRBV18
TGTGCCAGCTCACAACAGGGGGCCAAAAACATTCAGTACTTC
CASSQQGAKNIQYF
>TRBJ2-7|-|14|-|TRBV2
TGTGCCAGCAGTACCGAACAGGGTTCGGACGAGCAGTACTTC
CASSTEQGSDEQYF
>TRBJ1-1|-|12|-|TRBV24-1
TGTGCCACCAGTGATCCCGGGACAGAAGCTTTCTTT
CATSDPGTEAFF
>TRBJ2-3|TRBD2|18|-|TRBV19
TGTGCCAGTAGTATTGTTGGACTAGCGGGAACTAAGGTTGAGGCGCAGTATTTT
CASSIVGLAGTKVEAQYF
>TRBJ2-7|-|17|-|TRBV5-1
TGCGCCAGCAGCCTTTTGACCGGGGGTTTTGGTTCGCGAGAGCAGTACTTC
CASSLLTGGFGSREQYF
>TRBJ1-5|-|15|-|TRBV27
TGTGCCAGCAGTTTAGTTCAGTATAGCAATCAGCCCCAGCATTTT
CASSLVQYSNQPQHF
>TRBJ1-5|TRBD1|15|-|TRBV19
TGTGCCAGTAGTCCCGCCGGGACAGGGGCTGAGCCCCAGCATTTT
CASSPAGTGAEPQHF
>TRBJ2-7|-|15|few|TRBV9
TGTGCCAGCAGCGTAGAGGCAGGTTTATCCTACGAGCAGTACTTC
CASSVEAGLSYEQYF
>TRBJ1-2|-|11|-|TRBV9
TGTGCCAGCAGCGCCGCGACTGCCTACACCTTC
CASSAATAYTF
>TRBJ1-4|-|13|few|TRBV10-3
TGTGCCATCAGTTCGGGGTTAAATGAAAAACTGTTTTTT
CAISSGLNEKLFF
>TRBJ1-2|-|14|few|TRBV7-9
TGTGCCAGCAGCTTAGAAGTCCCAGGGAATGGCTACACCTTC
CASSLEVPGNGYTF
>TRBJ2-1|-|13|-|TRBV6-5
TGTGCCAGCAGTTATTCCCAGTACAATGAGCAGTTCTTC
CASSYSQYNEQFF
>TRBJ1-2|-|14|-|TRBV5-1
TGCGCCAGCAGCTTGGGGGCAGGGGTCCATGGCTACACCTTC
CASSLGAGVHGYTF
>TRBJ2-1|TRBD2|15|-|TRBV13
TGTGCCAGCAGCTCCGGGACTAGCGGTTACAATGAGCAGTTCTTC
CASSSGTSGYNEQFF
>TRBJ1-6|TRBD1|15|-|TRBV5-1
TGCGCCAGCAGCTTGGGACAGGGGGATAACTCACCCCTCCACTTT
CASSLGQGDNSPLHF
>TRBJ2-1|TRBD2|16|-|TRBV9
TGTGCCAGCAGCGATAGCGGGAGGATCTCCTACAATGAGCAGTTCTTC
CASSDSGRISYNEQFF
>TRBJ1-1|-|15|-|TRBV6-5
TGTGCCAGCAGTTACTCCTCACGGGGGAACACTGAAGCTTTCTTT
CASSYSSRGNTEAFF
>TRBJ2-2|-|15|-|TRBV18
TGTGCCAGCTCACCCGATGAGAGGGCCACCGGGGAGCTGTTTTTT
CASSPDERATGELFF
>TRBJ2-5|-|14|-|TRBV7-9
TGTGCCAGCAGCTTAGTGGGGACTCAAGAGACCCAGTACTTC
CASSLVGTQETQYF
>TRBJ2-1|TRBD2|15|once|TRBV5-1
TGCGCCAGCAGCGTCCGGACTAGCGGGATTGATGAGCAGTTCTTC
CASSVRTSGIDEQFF
>TRBJ2-7|TRBD2|14|-|TRBV6-5
TGTGCCAGCAGGGTAGCGGGAGGTAACTACGAGCAGTACTTC
CASRVAGGNYEQYF
>TRBJ2-1|TRBD2|17|-|TRBV3-1/TRBV3-2
TGTGCCAGCAGTCCCAGAGACGGAATAGCGGGAGACGGTGAGCAGTTCTTC
CASSPRDGIAGDGEQFF
>TRBJ2-3|-|15|-|TRBV6-1
TGTGCCAGCAGTGAGAGTGGACACAAAGCAGATACGCAGTATTTT
CASSESGHKADTQYF
>TRBJ1-1|-|15|-|TRBV6-6
TGTGCCAGCAGTTACGTGGAGGGCATGAACACTGAAGCTTTCTTT
CASSYVEGMNTEAFF
>TRBJ1-6|-|15|-|TRBV7-2
TGTGCCAGCAGCTTAACAGTCACCTATAATTCACCCCTCCACTTT
CASSLTVTYNSPLHF
>TRBJ2-1|-|14|-|TRBV5-1
TGCGCCAGCAGCTTTGGCGGGGAGTACAATGAGCAGTTCTTC
CASSFGGEYNEQFF
>TRBJ1-2|TRBD1|15|-|TRBV18
TGTGCCAGCTCACCAGAGGGAGCAGGGGGCTATGGCTACACCTTC
CASSPEGAGGYGYTF
>TRBJ1-5|TRBD1|16|few|TRBV28
TGTGCCAGCAGTTTACAGACAGGGGGCCGCAATCAGCCCCAGCATTTT
CASSLQTGGRNQPQHF
>TRBJ2-1|-|12|-|TRBV10-3
TGTGCCGTTTCAAGGGGAGGCGATGAGCAGTTCTTC
CAVSRGGDEQFF
>TRBJ2-2|-|13|-|TRBV27
TGTGCCAGCGGCGGGCGGGCGCGCGGGGAGCTGTTTTTT
CASGGRARGELFF
>TRBJ2-1|-|15|-|TRBV15
TGTGCCACCAGCGAGGAGAATACGCCCTACAATGAGCAGTTCTTC
CATSEENTPYNEQFF
>TRBJ2-7|TRBD1|15|once|TRBV2
TGTGCCAGCGGTCGGGACAGGGCGAATTCCTACGAGCAGTACTTC
CASGRDRANSYEQYF
>TRBJ2-7|-|15|-|TRBV5-1
TGCGCCAGCAGCTTGACCGGGACTGGGTATTACGAGCAGTACTTC
CASSLTGTGYYEQYF
>TRBJ1-2|TRBD1|14|-|TRBV7-3
TGTGCCAGCAGCTTATACCCAGGGGGACGTGGCTACACCTTC
CASSLYPGGRGYTF
>TRBJ1-1|-|13|once|TRBV5-1
TGCGCCAGCAGCCCGTACGGGGTCACTGAAGCTTTCTTT
CASSPYGVTEAFF
>TRBJ1-5|TRBD1|16|few|TRBV4-1
TGCGCCAGCAGCCTAGGACAGGGGAGTAGCAATCAGCCCCAGCATTTT
CASSLGQGSSNQPQHF